Listed here are 3 T cell receptor beta chains from one sample, sequenced in a study of T cell clones after liver transplantation. Data came from immunoSEQ multiplex PCR; TCRdb stores just in-frame clones and leaves some out. The sample contains some 120,000 clones, 90% of which appear only once. The specimen comprised CD4+ T cells from blood, sampled 12 months after liver transplant. These receptors all stem from a human patient who received a liver transplant. Some T cells may originate from the graft donor.

The chain carries TRBV11-1 and TRBJ1-3; D ambiguous. Trimming pared 5 bases from V and 0 bases from J, leaving 8 bases between. The germline V gene encodes CDR1 SGHAT and CDR2 FQDESV (reference sequence). The CDR3 is made up of 14 amino acids. The CDR3 loop is CASSPTDSGNTIYF. In nucleotides, the CDR3 is TGTGCCAGCAGCCCGACGGACTCTGGAAACACCATATATTTT.

J is TRBJ1-1 and V is TRBV5-1; D not certain. The CDR3 covers 13 residues. Per the germline V gene, CDR1 is SGHRS and CDR2 is YFSETQ. Between the trimmed V and J ends, which lost 0 bases and 3 bases, there was a span of 6 bases. CDR3 residues: CASSLAQDTEAFF. The CDR3 DNA sequence: TGCGCCAGCAGCTTGGCCCAGGACACTGAAGCTTTCTTT.

This chain uses TRBV9 with TRBJ2-7; the match to TRBD2 covers 7 bases. V trimming: 1 base; J trimming: 5 bases; junction bases outside the gene matches: 6. Germline-derived CDR1 and CDR2 are SGDLS and YYNGEE. CDR3 length equals 14 residues. The CDR3 DNA follows: TGTGCCAGCAGCGTAACTAGCGATCCCCACGAGCAGTACTTC. Amino acids: CASSVTSDPHEQYF.